This T cell receptor (beta chain) was captured in a study of blood T cell repertoires in COVID-19. Study-level background: In each case, the material was cDNA or gDNA derived from T cells, B-cell-depleted T cells, or PBMCs.

In the source study's methods: The authors estimated nucleated cell counts from reference gene primer amplification. The data were produced by immunoSEQ multiplex PCR, yet TCRdb's version contains in-frame clones alone and is incomplete. D and trimming come from the DNA, and the V and J calls and clone size come from that table. The sample includes approximately 290,000 clones, roughly 80% of them seen just once. During active infection, Seattle patients enrolled and were then monitored through disease. This CDR3 region has 14 residues. In germline, CDR1 is MNHNS, CDR2 SASEGT. The V gene lost 3 bases and the J gene lost 7 bases, with 13 bases spanning the gap.

The chain recombines TRBV6-1 with TRBJ2-1; tentatively, D is TRBD1 (6 bases). The source material was peripheral blood. This receptor was obtained from a person aged 65-85 years with COVID-19, enrolled during active disease. For the CDR3, the DNA is TGTGCCAGCAGTGAGAACAGGGCAGTGAATGAGCAGTTCTTC. It codes for CASSENRAVNEQFF.